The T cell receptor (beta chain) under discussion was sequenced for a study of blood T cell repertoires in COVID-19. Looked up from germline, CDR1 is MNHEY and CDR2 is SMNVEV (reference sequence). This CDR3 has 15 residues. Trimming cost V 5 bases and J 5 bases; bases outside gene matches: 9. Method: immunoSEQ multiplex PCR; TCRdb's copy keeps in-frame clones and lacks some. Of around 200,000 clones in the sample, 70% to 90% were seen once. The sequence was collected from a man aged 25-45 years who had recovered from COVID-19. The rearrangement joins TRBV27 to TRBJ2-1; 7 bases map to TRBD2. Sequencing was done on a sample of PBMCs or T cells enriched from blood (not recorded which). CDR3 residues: CASSPTSYQDNEQFF. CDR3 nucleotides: TGTGCCAGCAGTCCGACTAGCTATCAGGACAATGAGCAGTTCTTC.